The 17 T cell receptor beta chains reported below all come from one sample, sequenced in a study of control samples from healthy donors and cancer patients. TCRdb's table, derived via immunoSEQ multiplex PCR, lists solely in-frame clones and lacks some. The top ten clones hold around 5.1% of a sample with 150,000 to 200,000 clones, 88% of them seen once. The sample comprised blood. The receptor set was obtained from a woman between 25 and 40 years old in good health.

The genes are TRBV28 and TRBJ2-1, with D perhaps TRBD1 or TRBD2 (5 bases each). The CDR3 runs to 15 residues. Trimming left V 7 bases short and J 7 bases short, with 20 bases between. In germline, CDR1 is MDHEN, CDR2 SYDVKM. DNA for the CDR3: TGTGCCAGCACAGAGAATCGAGGGGCGTATAATGAGCAGTTCTTC. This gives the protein CASTENRGAYNEQFF.

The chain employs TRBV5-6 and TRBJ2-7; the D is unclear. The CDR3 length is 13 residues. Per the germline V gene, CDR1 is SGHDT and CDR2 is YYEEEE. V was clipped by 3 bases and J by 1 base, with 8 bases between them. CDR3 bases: TGTGCCAGCAGCTGGGGAAATTCCTACGAGCAGTACGTC. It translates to CASSWGNSYEQYV.

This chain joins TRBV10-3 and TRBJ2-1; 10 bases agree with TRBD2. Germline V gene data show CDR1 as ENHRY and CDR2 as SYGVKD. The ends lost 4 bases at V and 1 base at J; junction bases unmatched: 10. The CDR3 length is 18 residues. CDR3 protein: CAISGTPGLAASYNEQFF. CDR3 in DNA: TGTGCCATCAGTGGGACCCCCGGACTAGCGGCTTCCTACAATGAGCAGTTCTTC.

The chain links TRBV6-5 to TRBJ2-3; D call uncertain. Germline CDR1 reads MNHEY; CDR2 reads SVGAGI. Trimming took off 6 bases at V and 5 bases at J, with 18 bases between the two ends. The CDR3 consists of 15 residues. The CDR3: CASSLPPEGLDTQYF. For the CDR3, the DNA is TGTGCCAGCAGCTTACCCCCCGAAGGGTTAGATACGCAGTATTTT.

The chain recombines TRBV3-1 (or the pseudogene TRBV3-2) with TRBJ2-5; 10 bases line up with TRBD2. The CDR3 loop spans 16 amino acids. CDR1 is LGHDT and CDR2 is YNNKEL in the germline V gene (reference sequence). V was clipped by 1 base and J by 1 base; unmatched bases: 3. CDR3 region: CASSQVLAGVQETQYF. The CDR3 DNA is TGTGCCAGCAGCCAAGTGCTAGCGGGGGTCCAAGAGACCCAGTACTTC.

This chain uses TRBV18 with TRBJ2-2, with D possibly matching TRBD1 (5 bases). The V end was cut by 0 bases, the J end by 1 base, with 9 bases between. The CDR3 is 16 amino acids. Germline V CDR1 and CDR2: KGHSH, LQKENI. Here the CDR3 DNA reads TGTGCCAGCTCACCACCATCGACAGTGAACACCGGGGAGCTGTTTTTT. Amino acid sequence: CASSPPSTVNTGELFF.

CDR3 DNA: TGTGCCAGCAGTTCCCTTCCGCAGGGGCGCGAGCAGTTCTTC. Its protein product is CASSSLPQGREQFF. V gene TRBV28 combines with J gene TRBJ2-1; D might be TRBD1 (6 bases). Germline V gene lookup returns CDR1 MDHEN and CDR2 SYDVKM. The CDR3 contains 14 residues. V dropped 4 bases and J dropped 10 bases, with 17 bases sitting between them.

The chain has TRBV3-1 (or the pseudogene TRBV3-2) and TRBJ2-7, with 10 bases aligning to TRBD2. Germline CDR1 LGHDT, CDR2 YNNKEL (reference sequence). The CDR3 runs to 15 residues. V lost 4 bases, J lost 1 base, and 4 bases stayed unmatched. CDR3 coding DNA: TGTGCCAGCAGCCCTAGCGGGAGAGTGTCCTACGAGCAGTACTTC. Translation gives CASSPSGRVSYEQYF.

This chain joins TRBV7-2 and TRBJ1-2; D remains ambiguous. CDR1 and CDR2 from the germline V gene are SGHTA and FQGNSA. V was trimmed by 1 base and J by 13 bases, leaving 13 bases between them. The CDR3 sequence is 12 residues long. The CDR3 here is CASSLERQPPTF. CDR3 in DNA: TGTGCCAGCAGCTTAGAGCGTCAGCCTCCCACCTTC.

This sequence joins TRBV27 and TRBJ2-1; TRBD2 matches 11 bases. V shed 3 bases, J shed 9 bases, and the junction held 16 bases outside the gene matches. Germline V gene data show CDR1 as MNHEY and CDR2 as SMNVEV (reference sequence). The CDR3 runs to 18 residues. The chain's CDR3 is CASSLSGGGLAVLGEQFF. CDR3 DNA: TGTGCCAGCAGTTTGTCGGGCGGGGGACTAGCGGTGCTTGGTGAGCAGTTCTTC.

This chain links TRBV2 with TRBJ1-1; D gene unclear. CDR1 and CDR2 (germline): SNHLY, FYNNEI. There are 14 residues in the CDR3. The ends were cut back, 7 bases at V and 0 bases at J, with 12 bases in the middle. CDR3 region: CASKGPPMNTEAFF. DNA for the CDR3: TGTGCCAGCAAAGGGCCTCCCATGAACACTGAAGCTTTCTTT.

CDR3 sequence (DNA): TGTGCCACCAGTGCGGACAGCACAGATACGCAGTATTTT. Protein product: CATSADSTDTQYF. The V call is TRBV24-1, the J call TRBJ2-3; D is undetermined. Trimming took off 5 bases at V and 0 bases at J, with 5 bases between the two ends. This CDR3 contains 13 residues. Germline CDR1 is KGHDR and CDR2 is SFDVKD.

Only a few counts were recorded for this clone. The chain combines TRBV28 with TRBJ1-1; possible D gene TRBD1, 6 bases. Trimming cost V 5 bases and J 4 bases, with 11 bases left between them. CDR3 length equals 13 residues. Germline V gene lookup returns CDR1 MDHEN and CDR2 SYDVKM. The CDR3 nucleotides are TGTGCCAGCAGTCCCGCAGGGGTCACTGAAGCTTTCTTT. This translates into CASSPAGVTEAFF.

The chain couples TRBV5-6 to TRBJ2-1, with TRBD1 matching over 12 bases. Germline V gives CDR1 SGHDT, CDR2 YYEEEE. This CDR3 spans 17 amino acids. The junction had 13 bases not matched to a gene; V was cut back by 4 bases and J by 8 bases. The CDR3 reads CASSAPGPGQGADEQFF. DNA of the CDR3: TGTGCCAGCAGCGCGCCTGGACCGGGACAGGGGGCGGATGAGCAGTTCTTC.

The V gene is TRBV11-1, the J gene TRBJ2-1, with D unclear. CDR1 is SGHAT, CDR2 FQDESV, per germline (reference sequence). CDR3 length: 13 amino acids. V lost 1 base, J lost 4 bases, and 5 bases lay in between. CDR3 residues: CASSLGLYNEQFF. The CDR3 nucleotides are TGTGCCAGCAGCTTAGGGCTTTACAATGAGCAGTTCTTC.

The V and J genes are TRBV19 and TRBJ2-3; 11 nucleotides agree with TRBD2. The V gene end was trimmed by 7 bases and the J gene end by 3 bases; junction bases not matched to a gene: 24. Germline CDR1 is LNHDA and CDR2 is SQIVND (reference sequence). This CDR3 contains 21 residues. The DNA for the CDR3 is TGTGCCAGTACGAGGGGAGAGATAGCGGGGGGGCCTGGCTCCCCTACAGATACGCAGTATTTT. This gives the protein CASTRGEIAGGPGSPTDTQYF.

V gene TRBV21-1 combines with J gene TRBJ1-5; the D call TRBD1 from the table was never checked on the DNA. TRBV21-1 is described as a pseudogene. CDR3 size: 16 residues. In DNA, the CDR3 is TGTGCCAGCAGTGAAGTGGACAGGGAACGCAATCAGCCCCAGCATTTT. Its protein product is CASSEVDRERNQPQHF.